Sequencing of this TCR beta chain was carried out in a study of T-cell reconstitution after alpha-beta-depleted transplantation in children. This clonotype was seen repeatedly, ten times or more. Trimming left V 6 bases short and J 4 bases short, with 12 bases between. The germline CDR1 and CDR2 sequences are DFQATT and SNEGSKA (reference sequence). The CDR3 length is 12 residues. Preparation of the TCRbeta library involved a method that used unique molecular identifiers. TCRdb passed the PCR reads through MiXCR, listing each CDR3 protein once. The table has fewer than 700,000 distinct CDR3 sequences, more than 20% seen once.

This specimen was PBMCs, mostly from graft donor cells, taken 360 days after TCRalphabeta/CD19-depleted stem cell transplant. V usage is TRBV20-1 and J usage is TRBJ1-2; D is unresolved. The sequence was collected from a boy under two years old who had a stem cell transplant for acute myeloid leukemia, so the T cells may come from the graft donor. The chain's CDR3 is CSALGRAYGYTF. CDR3 DNA sequence: TGCAGTGCCCTCGGACGGGCCTATGGCTACACCTTC.